The T cell receptor beta chain described here comes from a study of blood T cells in healthy people across ages. Study findings and constraints: Long-lived and aged donors differed, with more naive CD4+ cells and higher diversity in the long-lived.

Losses at the gene ends were 2 bases for V and 2 bases for J; bases not matched to a gene: 1. Germline lookup yields CDR1 DFQATT and CDR2 SNEGSKA (reference sequence). The CDR3 is 14 amino acids. Concerning this clonotype itself: Its matching antigen is unknown.

Primers used in a second PCR of about 7 to 12 cycles were a sample-barcoded 5' primer and a J-beta primer mix. TCRdb reprocessed the 5' RACE reads with MiXCR, giving one entry per CDR3 protein. The sample lists over 1,500,000 distinct CDR3 sequences, approximately 39% occurring once. The gene calls are TRBV20-1 and TRBJ2-3, with TRBD2 matching over 10 bases. Sequenced: blood. The clonotype was recovered from a human donor in good health. The CDR3 spells CSARLAGATDTQYF. As DNA, the CDR3 is TGCAGTGCTAGACTAGCGGGGGCCACAGATACGCAGTATTTT.